Included here is one T cell receptor beta chain sequence, with context. Its antigen is unidentified. The source of the sample is a study of a mutant IDH1 vaccine in newly diagnosed glioma. Study overall: Patients were started on vaccination 4-6 weeks after radiotherapy alone, or with temozolomide cycles.

Here immunoSEQ multiplex PCR was the method, and the copy in TCRdb shows in-frame clones only, minus some. The sample consists of 60,000 or so clones, roughly 82% of them appearing once. The time point here: week 5, during vaccination. In every dose of vaccine, 300 ug of mutant IDH1 20-mer peptide was given alongside topical imiquimod. Study conclusions and caveats: Apparently unrelated to pseudoprogression were changes in the top peripheral T cell clonotypes.

Germline lookup yields CDR1 LGHNA and CDR2 YSLEER. The CDR3 is 16 amino acids. Trimming took 0 bases from V and 3 from J; bases not matched to a gene: 2. The rearrangement uses TRBV4-3 and TRBJ2-2; 9 bases line up with TRBD2. This sequence originates from a young woman with glioma. Some clones in this sample may be carry-over from other donors' samples. The material sequenced was PBMCs, taken from a glioma patient whose treatment included an IDH1 peptide vaccine. Written as DNA, the CDR3 is TGCGCCAGCAGCCAAGATAGCGGGGGATACACCGGGGAGCTGTTTTTT. Translated, it gives CASSQDSGGYTGELFF.